These T cell receptor beta chains were read from a single sample in a study of T cell responses to AZD1222 COVID-19 vaccine. Clones were read by immunoSEQ multiplex PCR, and TCRdb kept only the in-frame ones, dropping some. The sample contains 150,000 to 250,000 clones, roughly nine tenths of which appear only once. The starting material was peripheral blood, obtained 28 days after the second AZD1222 dose. Receptor source: an adult who received the AZD1222 COVID-19 vaccine. The CDR3 runs from the conserved cysteine through the conserved F or W. Each record gives: J gene, V gene, CDR3 protein.

TRBJ2-5 TRBV4-3 CASSQGGLAGTTQYF
TRBJ2-1 TRBV7-2 CASSPSSFGDSPPYNEQFF
TRBJ2-5 TRBV19 CASSLAATAEETQYF
TRBJ1-6 TRBV6-2/TRBV6-3 CASSYDRGNSPLHF
TRBJ1-4 TRBV7-2 CASSLERQVGEKLFF
TRBJ1-1 TRBV10-2 CASSERAREPLTEAFF
TRBJ2-7 TRBV14 CASSQGGATYEQYF
TRBJ2-1 TRBV11-2 CASSPGLAKGVKRSNEQFF
TRBJ1-6 TRBV9 CASSVGGGFGNSPLHF
TRBJ1-4 TRBV2 CASSEGGTNEKLFF
TRBJ2-1 TRBV5-5 CASSQLRLGQDEQFF
TRBJ1-3 TRBV6-5 CASSWDGPSGNTIYF
TRBJ1-4 TRBV11-3 CASSLDREVFF
TRBJ1-5 TRBV5-5 CASSSRGVNQPQHF
TRBJ2-3 TRBV3-1/TRBV3-2 CASSQGPPGTADTQYF
TRBJ2-1 TRBV6-5 CASSYPPQGFGNEQFF
TRBJ1-1 TRBV27 CASTLGGAGGEAFF
TRBJ2-7 TRBV5-4 CASSSKTGFRSYEQYF
TRBJ2-2 TRBV27 CASSKKGLAGVGNTGELFF
TRBJ1-3 TRBV15 CATSREGFLGNTIYF
TRBJ1-5 TRBV19 CASSTTGVRSNQPQHF
TRBJ2-3 TRBV14 CASSQDLGRGTDTQYF
TRBJ1-5 TRBV7-8 CASSRAGTGGRGDQPQHF
TRBJ2-3 TRBV4-1 CASSQEKGVFTDTQYF
TRBJ2-7 TRBV28 CASSYRDRAIYEQYF
TRBJ2-5 TRBV25-1 CASSEGLAGIKETQYF
TRBJ2-7 TRBV7-2 CASSLAGSSYEQYF
TRBJ1-1 TRBV5-8 CASSWATLAEAFF
TRBJ2-7 TRBV7-6 CASSLVRTGYEQYF
TRBJ1-1 TRBV6-5 CASSYGMNTEAFF
TRBJ2-2 TRBV7-9 CASSLSSGPTGELFF
TRBJ2-6 TRBV28 CASRSRLAGLSGANVLTF
TRBJ1-1 TRBV28 CASSLVPGQNTEAFF
TRBJ1-1 TRBV4-2 CASSQVRRTQNTEAFF
TRBJ2-1 TRBV19 CASSIIGTGINEQFF
TRBJ1-2 TRBV12-3/TRBV12-4 CASSDRGAMGYTF
TRBJ2-7 TRBV7-8 CASSFSAGPTYEQYF
TRBJ2-7 TRBV5-6 CASSTGRDGRRSSYEQYF
TRBJ2-5 TRBV12-3/TRBV12-4 CASSHFTEETQYF
TRBJ2-1 TRBV18 CASSPGPGPIDEQFF
TRBJ1-2 TRBV6-1 CASSESQGYGYTF
TRBJ1-1 TRBV7-2 CASSLAENTEAFF
TRBJ1-6 TRBV28 CASSSATGKGSPLHF
TRBJ1-4 TRBV7-3 CASSLTGGVNEKLFF
TRBJ2-7 TRBV15 CATSRGLMSNGQYF
TRBJ2-4 TRBV4-3 CASSQEARGPGNIQYF